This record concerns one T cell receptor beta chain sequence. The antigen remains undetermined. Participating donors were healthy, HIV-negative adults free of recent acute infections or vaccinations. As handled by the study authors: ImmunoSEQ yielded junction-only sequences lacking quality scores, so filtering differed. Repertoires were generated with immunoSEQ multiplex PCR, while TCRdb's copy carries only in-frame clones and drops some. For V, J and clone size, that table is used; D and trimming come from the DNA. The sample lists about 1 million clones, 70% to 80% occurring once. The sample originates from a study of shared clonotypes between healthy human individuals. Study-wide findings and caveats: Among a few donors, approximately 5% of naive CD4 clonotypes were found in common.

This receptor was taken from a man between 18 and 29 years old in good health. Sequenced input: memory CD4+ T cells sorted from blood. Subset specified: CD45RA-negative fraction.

This chain's CDR3 is CASSPLGGVGEKLFF. The DNA for the CDR3 is TGCGCCAGCAGCCCCCTAGGGGGGGTTGGTGAAAAACTGTTTTTT. The chain uses TRBV5-1 and TRBJ1-4; maybe TRBD1 (6 bases). The V and J ends lost 4 bases and 7 bases respectively, with 17 bases between them. The germline V gene encodes CDR1 SGHRS and CDR2 YFSETQ. The length of the CDR3 is 15 residues.